One and the same sample provided the 20 T cell receptor beta chains below, sequenced in a study of CD8 T cells in ankylosing spondylitis. From the 5' RACE reads, TCRdb called clonotypes with MiXCR, one entry per CDR3 protein. The table records roughly 230,000 distinct CDR3 sequences, 18% of them present only once. Sequencing was carried out using blood, either unsorted or a sorted T cell fraction (not recorded which). Receptors originate from a male donor with ankylosing spondylitis or in good health (not recorded which).

This clonotype showed up just a few times. This chain connects TRBV29-1 to TRBJ2-1; possibly TRBD2 for D (7 bases). Germline-derived CDR1 and CDR2 are SQVTM and ANQGSEA. This CDR3 region has 15 residues. Deletions cut 3 bases from V and 8 bases from J, with 20 bases between. CDR3 bases: TGCAGCGTTGACCCTGGGGGGCGGGAGAACGATGAGCAGTTCTTC. Translating it yields CSVDPGGRENDEQFF.

This clonotype was observed a handful of times. This chain connects TRBV29-1 to TRBJ2-1, with 8 bases lining up with TRBD1. From germline, CDR1 is SQVTM and CDR2 ANQGSEA. The CDR3 covers 14 residues. J lost 6 bases, V lost 6 bases, and 10 bases had no gene match. CDR3 DNA sequence: TGCAGCGTCTCCGGGACAGGATCGGGCAATGAGCAGTTCTTC. It yields the protein CSVSGTGSGNEQFF.

The gene calls are TRBV5-1 and TRBJ2-1; 10 positions match TRBD1. This CDR3 region has 14 residues. The V gene's germline CDR1 is SGHRS and CDR2 YFSETQ. The V segment lost 4 bases and the J segment 4 bases; nucleotides outside the gene matches: 2. The CDR3, as DNA: TGCGCCAGCAGCGTGGGACAGGGGTACAATGAGCAGTTCTTC. Translating it yields CASSVGQGYNEQFF. The whole variable domain, remainder taken from reference TRBV5-1 and TRBJ2-1, is KAGVTQTPRYLIKTRGQQVTLSCSPISGHRSVSWYQQTPGQGLQFLFEYFSETQRNKGNFPGRFSGRQFSNSRSEMNVSTLELGDSALYLCASSVGQGYNEQFFGPGTRLTVL.

This clonotype was found a few times. V gene TRBV12-3 or TRBV12-4 combines with J gene TRBJ2-3; 10 bases are shared with TRBD2. There are 15 residues in the CDR3. Germline trimming cut 5 bases from V and 5 bases from J; bases unmatched to any gene: 7. The CDR3 is CASSPPGLARDTQYF. The CDR3 nucleotides read TGTGCCAGCAGTCCCCCGGGACTAGCGAGAGATACGCAGTATTTT.

The rearrangement uses TRBV10-2 and TRBJ1-5; D is ambiguous. This CDR3 has 14 residues. Trimming took 4 bases from V and 2 from J, leaving 9 bases between them. The germline V gene has CDR1 WSHSY and CDR2 SAAADI. CDR3: CASSGGIGNQPQHF. In nucleotides, the CDR3 is TGCGCCAGCAGTGGAGGGATCGGCAATCAGCCCCAGCATTTT.

This clonotype was found a few times. V is TRBV9 and J is TRBJ2-7; D is perhaps TRBD2 (6 bases). CDR3 size: 13 residues. Germline values: CDR1 SGDLS, CDR2 YYNGEE. V was trimmed by 3 bases and J by 4 bases, leaving 11 bases between them. The CDR3 is CASSEGTLYEQYF. Here the CDR3 DNA reads TGTGCCAGCAGCGAAGGGACTTTATACGAGCAGTACTTC.

The genes are TRBV11-1 and TRBJ2-5; D is unclear. The CDR3 loop spans 15 amino acids. Per germline, CDR1 SGHAT and CDR2 FQDESV (reference sequence). V lost 0 bases and J 4 bases, leaving 12 bases between the germline ends. CDR3 DNA sequence: TGTGCCAGCAGCTTAGCGCTTTGTACCAGAGAGACCCAGTACTTC. Protein: CASSLALCTRETQYF.

This clonotype showed up just a few times. This sequence joins TRBV6-1 and TRBJ1-1, with 7 bases that match TRBD1. Germline lookup yields CDR1 MNHNS and CDR2 SASEGT. After removal of 6 bases from V and 3 bases from J, the junction contained 7 bases not matched to a gene. This CDR3 comprises 14 residues. This chain's CDR3 is CASRGGRGYTEAFF. The DNA for the CDR3 is TGTGCCAGCAGGGGGGGCAGGGGGTACACTGAAGCTTTCTTT.

The chain joins TRBV28 to TRBJ2-5, with 14 bases aligning to TRBD2. J was trimmed by 5 bases and V by 3 bases; bases with no gene match: 8. The CDR3 contains 17 residues. Per germline, CDR1 MDHEN and CDR2 SYDVKM. The CDR3 spells CASSFLGLAGGWETQYF. DNA for the CDR3: TGTGCCAGCAGTTTCCTCGGACTAGCGGGAGGATGGGAGACCCAGTACTTC.

This clonotype has ten or more counts. The chain combines TRBV6-2 or TRBV6-3 with TRBJ1-1; D unclear. Germline loops: CDR1 MNHEY, CDR2 SVGEGT. The CDR3 is made up of 16 amino acids. Trimming removed 0 bases at V and 0 bases at J, with 11 bases between. CDR3 in amino acids: CASSYSIDAMNTEAFF. The CDR3 coding sequence is TGTGCCAGCAGTTACTCGATCGACGCCATGAACACTGAAGCTTTCTTT.

This clonotype came up a few times. This chain joins TRBV4-1 and TRBJ2-3, with TRBD2 as a possible D gene (6 bases). With 0 bases removed from V and 4 bases from J, the gap between germline ends came to 8 bases. This CDR3 contains 14 residues. Per germline, CDR1 MGHRA and CDR2 YSYEKL. The CDR3 coding sequence is TGCGCCAGCAGCCAAGAGTGGGGGGCAGATACGCAGTATTTT. Protein product: CASSQEWGADTQYF.

The rearrangement joins TRBV12-3 or TRBV12-4 to TRBJ2-3; TRBD1 or TRBD2 may be the D gene (7 bases each). The CDR3 is made up of 16 amino acids. V was pared by 5 bases and J by 2 bases, with 17 bases between. Here the CDR3 reads CASSPPGEGATDTQYF. The CDR3 DNA is TGTGCCAGCAGTCCCCCTGGGGAGGGGGCCACAGATACGCAGTATTTT.

The CDR3 region is CSVTDLAGGPIDTQYF. CDR3 nucleotide sequence: TGCAGCGTTACGGATCTAGCGGGAGGGCCAATAGATACGCAGTATTTT. The chain carries TRBV29-1 and TRBJ2-3; 12 bases agree with TRBD2. V was clipped by 5 bases and J by 5 bases; unmatched bases: 11. The CDR3 is made up of 16 amino acids. CDR1 and CDR2 (germline): SQVTM, ANQGSEA.

This clonotype was seen at least ten times. J is TRBJ2-3 and V is TRBV4-3, with D possibly TRBD2 on 6 matching bases. The CDR3 loop spans 15 amino acids. V lost 5 bases to trimming and J lost 6 bases, with 18 bases between them. Germline V lookup: CDR1 LGHNA, CDR2 YSLEER. The CDR3 DNA is TGCGCCAGCAGCGCAGTAGCGAGCCGGGGGGATACGCAGTATTTT. It specifies CASSAVASRGDTQYF.

This clonotype was observed many times. The chain recombines TRBV7-9 with TRBJ1-2, with no clear D. Germline CDR1 reads SEHNR; CDR2 reads FQNEAQ (reference sequence). This CDR3 contains 14 residues. V shed 1 base and J shed 3 bases, with 9 bases lying between them. The CDR3 sequence is CASSLGTGHYGYTF. Written as DNA, the CDR3 is TGTGCCAGCAGCTTAGGTACGGGTCACTATGGCTACACCTTC.

A remark on this clonotype: One junction end disagrees with the germline gene, perhaps due to a read error. The chain recombines TRBV29-1 with TRBJ1-2; D remains ambiguous. From germline, CDR1 is SQVTM and CDR2 ANQGSEA. This CDR3 is 11 amino acids long. The CDR3 DNA reads TGCAGAGTTGTCAAGAACTATGGCTACACCTTC. This translates into CRVVKNYGYTF.

The chain carries TRBV6-1 and TRBJ2-1, with TRBD1 matching 9 bases. The V segment lost 6 bases and the J segment 4 bases; nucleotides outside the gene matches: 7. Looked up from germline, CDR1 is MNHNS and CDR2 is SASEGT. The CDR3 sequence is 15 residues long. CDR3 loop: CASRDGTGLYNEQFF. The CDR3, as DNA: TGTGCCAGCAGAGACGGGACAGGGCTGTACAATGAGCAGTTCTTC.

The chain is built from TRBV12-3 or TRBV12-4 and TRBJ2-2; D not certain. The CDR3 runs to 16 residues. V was clipped by 6 bases and J by 4 bases, with 18 bases between them. CDR3 DNA sequence: TGTGCCAGCAGAGAGTCAGGAATGGTCGGCACCGGGGAGCTGTTTTTT. The encoded protein is CASRESGMVGTGELFF.

This clonotype has at least ten counts. This chain uses TRBV4-1 with TRBJ2-5; 9 bases agree with TRBD2. The CDR3 loop spans 15 amino acids. Trimming removed 0 bases from V and 5 bases from J; junction bases left unmatched: 4. Germline lookup yields CDR1 MGHRA and CDR2 YSYEKL. The CDR3 DNA reads as TGCGCCAGCAGCCAAGAAGCGCGGGGGGGTGAGACCCAGTACTTC. Protein sequence: CASSQEARGGETQYF.

This clonotype has only a few counts. The chain is built from TRBV4-2 and TRBJ2-1; 9 bases align to TRBD2. The CDR3 is 13 residues long. Germline V gene lookup returns CDR1 LGHNA and CDR2 YNFKEQ. V gave up 7 bases and J gave up 7 bases; unmatched junction bases: 5. CDR3 nucleotides: TGTGCCAGCATGCTAGCGGGGCAAAATGAGCAGTTCTTC. It yields the protein CASMLAGQNEQFF.